A single sample is the source of the 20 T cell receptor beta chains below, sequenced in a study of OX40 agonist ivuxolimab in advanced cancers. Profiled with immunoSEQ multiplex PCR; TCRdb holds only in-frame clones, not every one. The sample has about 20,000 clones, around 80% seen once. The starting material was CD4+ or CD8+ T cells sorted from blood, obtained in a trial of the OX40 agonist ivuxolimab. The receptors stem from an adult with an advanced solid tumor such as melanoma, head and neck, liver or kidney cancer.

This chain links TRBV27 with TRBJ1-5; 7 bases are a match to TRBD1. The V and J ends lost 6 bases and 5 bases, in that order; junction bases with no gene match: 1. From germline, CDR1 is MNHEY and CDR2 SMNVEV (reference sequence). This CDR3 comprises 12 residues. The CDR3 nucleotides are TGTGCCAGCAGGCAGGGGGATCAGCCCCAGCATTTT. Its protein is CASRQGDQPQHF.

V and J are TRBV7-9 and TRBJ1-1; 7 nucleotides align to TRBD1. The CDR3 is made up of 15 amino acids. CDR1 and CDR2 from the germline V gene are SEHNR and FQNEAQ (reference sequence). Unmatched junction bases numbered 6, after V lost 5 bases and J lost 0 bases. The DNA for the CDR3 is TGTGCCAGCAGCCCCCCCCAGGGGGTGAACACTGAAGCTTTCTTT. It encodes CASSPPQGVNTEAFF.

This sequence joins TRBV28 and TRBJ2-5, with D possibly TRBD2 on 6 matching bases. Germline CDR1 is MDHEN and CDR2 is SYDVKM. The germline V and J ends were trimmed by 5 bases and 4 bases, with 14 bases remaining between them. This CDR3 contains 14 residues. CDR3 residues: CASSRWRAGETQYF. In DNA, the CDR3 is TGTGCCAGCAGTCGTTGGAGAGCGGGAGAGACCCAGTACTTC.

The genes are TRBV9 and TRBJ1-4; TRBD1 aligns across 11 bases. Germline values: CDR1 SGDLS, CDR2 YYNGEE. The junction had 2 bases not matched to a gene; V was cut back by 0 bases and J by 7 bases. The CDR3 totals 15 residues. In DNA, the CDR3 is TGTGCCAGCAGCGTAGGGACAGGGGGCGTTGAAAAACTGTTTTTT. This codes for CASSVGTGGVEKLFF.

The count of this clone is one. The gene calls are TRBV28 and TRBJ2-4, with 13 bases that match TRBD2. Unmatched junction bases numbered 11, after V lost 4 bases and J lost 8 bases. Germline CDR1 MDHEN, CDR2 SYDVKM. The CDR3 runs to 17 residues. The CDR3 DNA follows: TGTGCCAGCAGTTCTTATCCGGGGGGACTAGCGGGACACATTCAGTACTTC. Its protein is CASSSYPGGLAGHIQYF. The variable domain in full, with the rest retrieved from reference TRBV28 and TRBJ2-4, is DVKVTQSSRYLVKRTGEKVFLECVQDMDHENMFWYRQDPGLGLRLIYFSYDVKMKEKGDIPEGYSVSREKKERFSLILESASTNQTSMYLCASSSYPGGLAGHIQYFGAGTRLSVL.

The chain couples TRBV27 to TRBJ1-1; maybe TRBD1 (6 bases). V lost 2 bases and J 5 bases, leaving 18 bases between the germline ends. The CDR3 loop spans 16 amino acids. Per the germline V gene, CDR1 is MNHEY and CDR2 is SMNVEV (reference sequence). For the CDR3, the DNA is TGTGCCAGCAGTTTACCACCTCACAGGGTGGGGACTGAAGCTTTCTTT. It translates to CASSLPPHRVGTEAFF.

The genes are TRBV27 and TRBJ2-5, with D hard to call. The CDR3 spans 13 residues. Germline lookup yields CDR1 MNHEY and CDR2 SMNVEV (reference sequence). V lost 3 bases to trimming and J lost 5 bases, with 10 bases between them. CDR3 sequence: CASSFVPSETQYF. The CDR3 DNA reads TGTGCCAGCAGTTTCGTCCCGTCGGAGACCCAGTACTTC.

The table lists this clone with a count of one. The rearrangement uses TRBV27 and TRBJ2-5; TRBD2 might be the D (6 bases). The J call may be in error: the DNA end matches TRBJ2-7 better. Germline-derived CDR1 and CDR2 are MNHEY and SMNVEV (reference sequence). This CDR3 has 14 residues. CDR3 coding DNA: TGTGCCAGCAGTCCCCTGCGGGAAACCTACGAGCAGTACTTC. It yields the protein CASSPLRETYEQYF.

This clone was detected a few times. CDR3 coding DNA: TGCGCCAGCAGCCAAGGCCTAGCGGAATACGAGCAGTACTTC. Translating it yields CASSQGLAEYEQYF. The chain employs TRBV4-1 and TRBJ2-7; 7 bases are shared with TRBD2. The CDR3 contains 14 residues. The V segment lost 1 base and the J segment 4 bases; nucleotides outside the gene matches: 4. The germline gives CDR1 MGHRA, CDR2 YSYEKL.

This sequence joins TRBV13 and TRBJ2-3; 11 nucleotides line up with TRBD2. The CDR3 has 15 residues. Trimming cost V 5 bases and J 4 bases; bases outside gene matches: 5. Germline loops: CDR1 PRHDT, CDR2 FYEKMQ (reference sequence). The CDR3 nucleotides are TGTGCCAGCAGCACCGGACTAGCGGGTTCAGATACGCAGTATTTT. It encodes CASSTGLAGSDTQYF.

The genes are TRBV7-8 and TRBJ2-7; perhaps TRBD1 as D (6 bases). Trimming pared 5 bases from V and 3 bases from J, leaving 11 bases between. The germline V gene has CDR1 SGHVS and CDR2 FQNEAQ. This CDR3 spans 13 amino acids. CDR3 residues: CASSAGQNYEQYF. CDR3 coding DNA: TGTGCCAGCAGCGCAGGACAGAACTACGAGCAGTACTTC.

The chain links TRBV7-8 to TRBJ1-2; TRBD1 is a possible D gene (6 bases). The germline V gene encodes CDR1 SGHVS and CDR2 FQNEAQ. The V gene lost 4 bases and the J gene lost 8 bases, with 11 bases spanning the gap. This CDR3 spans 12 amino acids. The CDR3 DNA follows: TGTGCCAGCAGCTCAAACAGGGAAGGCTACACCTTC. Protein sequence: CASSSNREGYTF.

This chain uses TRBV11-2 with TRBJ1-6; 7 nucleotides agree with TRBD1. In germline, CDR1 is SGHAT, CDR2 FQNNGV. V trimming: 1 base; J trimming: 12 bases; junction bases outside the gene matches: 9. This CDR3 has 15 amino acids. CDR3 nucleotide sequence: TGTGCCAGCAGCTTAGGACGACAGGGTTTGATACCCCTCCACTTT. Translation gives CASSLGRQGLIPLHF.

The genes are TRBV27 and TRBJ2-7; 7 nucleotides match TRBD1. The CDR3 covers 14 residues. The V gene end was trimmed by 5 bases and the J gene end by 2 bases; junction bases not matched to a gene: 6. Germline-derived CDR1 and CDR2 are MNHEY and SMNVEV (reference sequence). The DNA of the CDR3 is TGTGCCAGCAGTATCAGACAGGGAACCTACGAGCAGTACTTC. Its protein is CASSIRQGTYEQYF.

The chain is built from TRBV11-2 and TRBJ1-1, with a possible D match to TRBD1 (6 bases). With 5 bases removed from V and 0 bases from J, the gap between germline ends came to 13 bases. Germline values: CDR1 SGHAT, CDR2 FQNNGV. The CDR3 spans 15 residues. CDR3 DNA: TGTGCCAGCAGCCCATCGACAGGTTTGAACACTGAAGCTTTCTTT. This codes for CASSPSTGLNTEAFF.

This clone was counted a single time. The chain joins TRBV28 to TRBJ1-2; D possibly corresponds to TRBD1 (5 bases). The CDR3 runs to 14 residues. Trimming stripped 5 bases from V and 5 bases from J, with 15 bases between. Germline V gives CDR1 MDHEN, CDR2 SYDVKM. The CDR3 nucleotides read TGTGCCAGCAGTCTCTCAGGGAGGAGGTATGGCTACACCTTC. Translation gives CASSLSGRRYGYTF.

By proportion, this clone is medium-sized. The chain recombines TRBV27 with TRBJ1-2, with D tentatively TRBD1 (6 bases). The CDR3 has 14 residues. Germline V gene data show CDR1 as MNHEY and CDR2 as SMNVEV (reference sequence). V lost 0 bases and J 7 bases, leaving 12 bases between the germline ends. This chain's CDR3 is CASSLSIGGRGYTF. CDR3 in DNA: TGTGCCAGCAGTTTATCCATCGGGGGGCGTGGCTACACCTTC.

The chain is built from TRBV25-1 and TRBJ1-5, with TRBD1 matching 8 bases. This CDR3 is built from 14 residues. Trimming cost V 6 bases and J 1 base; bases outside gene matches: 2. Germline CDR1 and CDR2: MGHDK and SYGVNS. CDR3 bases: TGTGCCAGCAGCCACAGGGGGAGCAATCAGCCCCAGCATTTT. Translation gives CASSHRGSNQPQHF.

The genes are TRBV11-1 and TRBJ2-7; D is unclear. V was clipped by 8 bases and J by 1 base, with 9 bases between them. This CDR3 is 12 amino acids long. Germline lookup yields CDR1 SGHAT and CDR2 FQDESV (reference sequence). CDR3 coding DNA: TGTGCCAGCCGGGCTACTTCCTACGAGCAGTACTTC. The encoded protein is CASRATSYEQYF. The full variable domain, with the rest looked up from reference TRBV11-1 and TRBJ2-7, is EAEVAQSPRYKITEKSQAVAFWCDPISGHATLYWYRQILGQGPELLVQFQDESVVDDSQLPKDRFSAERLKGVDSTLKIQPAELGDSAMYLCASRATSYEQYFGPGTRLTVT.

This clone has just a few counts. The rearrangement links TRBV7-9 to TRBJ2-7; no firm D call. Between the trimmed V and J ends, which lost 5 bases and 0 bases, there was a span of 5 bases. This CDR3 region has 12 residues. CDR1 SEHNR and CDR2 FQNEAQ come from the germline V gene (reference sequence). The CDR3 coding sequence is TGTGCCAGCAGCCGAAGCTCCTACGAGCAGTACTTC. As protein: CASSRSSYEQYF.